This T cell receptor (beta chain) was observed in a study of type 1 and type 2 diabetes patients. The PCR template was genomic DNA. The TCR beta CDR3 region was amplified using 30 forward and 13 reverse primers. TCRdb reanalysed the multiplex PCR reads using MiXCR and keeps one entry per CDR3 protein. The sample carries under 300,000 distinct CDR3 sequences, roughly 48% recorded once. CDR3 length: 14 amino acids. Germline assignment: CDR1 PRHDT and CDR2 FYEKMQ (reference sequence). Trimming took 4 bases from V and 0 from J; bases not matched to a gene: 2. The chain combines TRBV13 with TRBJ2-7; TRBD1 matches 8 bases. This receptor was obtained from a man aged 18 to 30 with type 2 diabetes. Sequencing was performed on peripheral blood mononuclear cells (PBMCs). CDR3 coding DNA: TGTGCCAGCAGCTCGGACAGGGCCTCCTACGAGCAGTACTTC. It yields the protein CASSSDRASYEQYF.